What follows are 11 T cell receptor beta chains derived from one specimen sequenced in a study of shared clonotypes between healthy human individuals. Sequencing used immunoSEQ multiplex PCR; TCRdb keeps in-frame clones, though not all of them. The sample holds just over 2,000,000 clones; about 95% are singletons and the top ten take roughly 1%. CD45RO-negative CD8 cells positively selected for CCR7 made up the naive population, which excluded terminally differentiated effector memory CD45RA+ cells. Material: naive CD8+ T cells sorted from blood. Receptors were obtained from a man aged 18 to 35 in good health.

The rearrangement joins TRBV7-9 to TRBJ1-1; D call uncertain. The V gene's germline CDR1 is SEHNR and CDR2 FQNEAQ (reference sequence). V lost 4 bases to trimming and J lost 0 bases, with 18 bases between them. The CDR3 spans 17 residues. The CDR3 nucleotides are TGTGCCAGCAGCTCCTCGAGATCGCGGCCTCTGAACACTGAAGCTTTCTTT. The encoded protein is CASSSSRSRPLNTEAFF.

V usage is TRBV11-2 and J usage is TRBJ2-1; D unresolved. The ends were cut back, 1 base at V and 7 bases at J, with 14 bases in the middle. Germline CDR1 is SGHAT and CDR2 is FQNNGV. The CDR3 covers 15 residues. As DNA, the CDR3 is TGTGCCAGCAGCTTAGGCCACAGTTCGAAGAATGAGCAGTTCTTC. Translated: CASSLGHSSKNEQFF.

The rearrangement links TRBV13 to TRBJ1-3, with D possibly being TRBD1 (6 bases). The CDR3 runs to 16 residues. V was shortened by 1 base and J by 1 base, with 11 bases between the two germline ends. CDR1 is PRHDT, CDR2 FYEKMQ, per germline (reference sequence). The CDR3 sequence: CASSLEGGGSGNTIYF. In DNA form, the CDR3 reads TGTGCCAGCAGCTTAGAAGGGGGAGGTTCTGGAAACACCATATATTTT.

This clone was seen a single time. The chain uses TRBV6-5 and TRBJ2-1; perhaps TRBD2 as D (5 bases). The CDR3 is 15 residues long. Germline lookup yields CDR1 MNHEY and CDR2 SVGAGI. V dropped 4 bases and J dropped 5 bases, with 15 bases sitting between them. CDR3 residues: CASSSPGDAHNEQFF. CDR3 nucleotide sequence: TGTGCCAGCAGTTCCCCCGGGGATGCACACAATGAGCAGTTCTTC.

The gene calls are TRBV5-4 and TRBJ2-7; 7 nucleotides align to TRBD1. Per the germline V gene, CDR1 is SGHNT and CDR2 is YYREEE (reference sequence). The CDR3 contains 14 residues. The J segment lost 2 bases and the V segment lost 4 bases, leaving 6 bases of the junction unmatched. The CDR3 nucleotides are TGTGCCAGCAGCAACGGGGACAGCCCCTACGAGCAGTACTTC. It yields the protein CASSNGDSPYEQYF.

The chain uses TRBV10-1 and TRBJ2-5, with D tentatively TRBD1 or TRBD2 (5 bases each). The germline V and J ends were trimmed by 3 bases and 1 base, with 9 bases remaining between them. This CDR3 region has 14 residues. Germline assignment: CDR1 WNHNN and CDR2 SYGVQD (reference sequence). CDR3 bases: TGCGCCAGCAGTGATTCGGGGCTCCAAGAGACCCAGTACTTC. The encoded protein is CASSDSGLQETQYF.

The chain employs TRBV27 and TRBJ1-5, with unresolved D. CDR3 length: 15 residues. Looked up from germline, CDR1 is MNHEY and CDR2 is SMNVEV (reference sequence). V lost 1 base and J lost 4, with 11 bases in between. In DNA, the CDR3 is TGTGCCAGCAGTTTATACGCCGAAGCAAATCAGCCCCAGCATTTT. This encodes CASSLYAEANQPQHF.

The chain recombines TRBV28 with TRBJ2-7; a possible D gene is TRBD1 (6 bases). Trimming shortened V by 4 bases and J by 4 bases, and 23 bases separated the two germline ends. Germline CDR1 MDHEN, CDR2 SYDVKM. The CDR3 is made up of 17 amino acids. CDR3 residues: CASSSTLDRPAPYEQYF. The CDR3 DNA reads as TGTGCCAGCAGTTCAACCTTAGACAGGCCGGCCCCTTACGAGCAGTACTTC.

The CDR3 loop is CASSRFPLTEAFF. The CDR3 nucleotides read TGTGCCAGCAGCAGATTTCCCTTAACTGAAGCTTTCTTT. The chain combines TRBV7-6 with TRBJ1-1; D gene ambiguous. The V end was cut by 5 bases, the J end by 5 bases, with 12 bases between. CDR1 is SGHVS and CDR2 is FNYEAQ in the germline V gene. The CDR3 covers 13 residues.

J is TRBJ2-1 and V is TRBV14; no firm D call. CDR1 and CDR2 (germline): SGHDN, FVKESK. V lost 4 bases to trimming and J lost 7 bases, with 8 bases between them. This CDR3 has 12 amino acids. CDR3 region: CASSLFGNEQFF. For the CDR3, the DNA is TGTGCCAGCAGCCTCTTTGGGAATGAGCAGTTCTTC.

CDR3 bases: TGTGCCAGCAGCTTGCCCCCTCGGGAACAGGGGGTTTCCGGGGAGCTGTTTTTT. It codes for CASSLPPREQGVSGELFF. The chain uses TRBV5-4 and TRBJ2-2; TRBD1 matches 8 bases. The germline V gene encodes CDR1 SGHNT and CDR2 YYREEE (reference sequence). With V trimmed by 1 base and J by 6 bases, 14 bases remained unmatched. CDR3 length: 18 residues.